This entry describes one T cell receptor beta chain. Its antigen is still unknown. The sample belongs to a study of cytomegalovirus exposure and HLA in healthy donors. Findings and caveats of the study: A later analysis linked a missense variant in DCLRE1C to the trimming of TCR beta V and J genes.

The ends lost 4 bases at V and 8 bases at J; junction bases unmatched: 7. This CDR3 is built from 14 residues. The germline CDR1 and CDR2 sequences are SNHLY and FYNNEI. The PCR was carried out with 60 Vbeta primers and 13 Jbeta primers. Sequencing was performed with immunoSEQ multiplex PCR; in TCRdb, only in-frame clones are kept and a portion is missing. In the table there are more than 55,000 clones, 80% of which are singletons. The chain recombines TRBV2 with TRBJ1-4, with TRBD1 matching over 7 bases. The receptor was derived from a woman between 35 and 50 years old in good health and CMV-seronegative. The sequenced material came from PBMCs. For the CDR3, the DNA is TGTGCCAGCAGTGTGAGACAGGGCTGGGAAAAACTGTTTTTT. Encoded protein: CASSVRQGWEKLFF.